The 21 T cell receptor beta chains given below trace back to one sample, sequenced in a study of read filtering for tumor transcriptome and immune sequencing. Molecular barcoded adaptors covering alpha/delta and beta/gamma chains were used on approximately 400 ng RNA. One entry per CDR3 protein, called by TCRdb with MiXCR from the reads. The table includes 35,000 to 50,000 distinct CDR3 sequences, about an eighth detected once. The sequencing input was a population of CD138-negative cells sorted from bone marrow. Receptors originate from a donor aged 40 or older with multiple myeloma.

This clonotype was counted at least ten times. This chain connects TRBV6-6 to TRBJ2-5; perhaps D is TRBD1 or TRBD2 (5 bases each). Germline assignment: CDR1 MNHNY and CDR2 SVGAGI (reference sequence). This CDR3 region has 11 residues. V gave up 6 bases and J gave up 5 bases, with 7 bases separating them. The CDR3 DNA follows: TGTGCCAGCAGCCGGGACGAGACCCAGTACTTC. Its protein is CASSRDETQYF.

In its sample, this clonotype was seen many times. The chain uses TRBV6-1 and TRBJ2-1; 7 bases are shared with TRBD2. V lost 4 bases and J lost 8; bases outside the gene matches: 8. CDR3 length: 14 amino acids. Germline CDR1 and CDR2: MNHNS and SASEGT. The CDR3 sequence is CASSGGGIRDEQFF. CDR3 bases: TGTGCCAGCAGTGGGGGGGGGATACGCGATGAGCAGTTCTTC.

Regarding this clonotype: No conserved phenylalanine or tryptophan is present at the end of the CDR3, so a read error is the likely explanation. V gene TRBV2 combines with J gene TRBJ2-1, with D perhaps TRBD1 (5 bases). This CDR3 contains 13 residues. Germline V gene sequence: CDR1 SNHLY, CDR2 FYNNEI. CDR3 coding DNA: TGTGTCAGCAGACAGCAAGGGGACAATGAGCAGTTCCTC. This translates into CVSRQQGDNEQFL.

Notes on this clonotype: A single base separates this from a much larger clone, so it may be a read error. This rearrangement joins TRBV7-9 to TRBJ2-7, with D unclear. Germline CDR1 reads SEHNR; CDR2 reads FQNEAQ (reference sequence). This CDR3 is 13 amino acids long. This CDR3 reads CASSLDGAYEQDF. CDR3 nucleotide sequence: TGTGCCAGCAGCTTAGATGGCGCCTACGAGCAGGACTTC.

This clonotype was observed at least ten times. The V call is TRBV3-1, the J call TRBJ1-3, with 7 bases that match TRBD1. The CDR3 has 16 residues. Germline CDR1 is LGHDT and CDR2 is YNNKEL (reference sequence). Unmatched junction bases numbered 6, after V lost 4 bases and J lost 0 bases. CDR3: CASSPQTGSSGNTIYF. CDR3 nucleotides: TGTGCCAGCAGCCCGCAGACAGGGAGCTCTGGAAACACCATATATTTT.

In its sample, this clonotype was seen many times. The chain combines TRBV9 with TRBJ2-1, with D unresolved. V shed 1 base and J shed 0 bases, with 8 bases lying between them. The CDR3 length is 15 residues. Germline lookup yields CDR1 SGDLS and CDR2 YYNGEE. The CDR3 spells CASSVKEYSYNEQFF. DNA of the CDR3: TGTGCCAGCAGCGTAAAAGAGTACTCCTACAATGAGCAGTTCTTC.

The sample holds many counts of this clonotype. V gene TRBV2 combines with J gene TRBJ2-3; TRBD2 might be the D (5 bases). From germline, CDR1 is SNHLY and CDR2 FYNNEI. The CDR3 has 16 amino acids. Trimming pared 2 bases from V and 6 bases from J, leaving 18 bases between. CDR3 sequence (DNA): TGTGCCAGCAGTGAAAACGAGGGTAGCTGGGGTGATACGCAGTATTTT. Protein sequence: CASSENEGSWGDTQYF.

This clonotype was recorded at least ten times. The CDR3 region is CASSPGHFSGELFF. Here the CDR3 DNA reads TGTGCCAGCAGCCCGGGACACTTTTCCGGGGAGCTGTTTTTT. The genes are TRBV11-3 and TRBJ2-2, with TRBD1 as a possible D gene (6 bases). The germline V and J ends were trimmed by 5 bases and 6 bases, with 13 bases remaining between them. The CDR3 loop spans 14 amino acids. Looked up from germline, CDR1 is SGHNT and CDR2 is YENEEA.

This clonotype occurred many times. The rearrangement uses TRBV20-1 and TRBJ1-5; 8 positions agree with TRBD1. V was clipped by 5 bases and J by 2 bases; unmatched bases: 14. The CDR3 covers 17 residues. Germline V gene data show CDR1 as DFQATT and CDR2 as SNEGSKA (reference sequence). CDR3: CSAGQGIRGIGNQPQHF. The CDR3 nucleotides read TGCAGTGCTGGACAGGGTATCAGGGGTATCGGCAATCAGCCCCAGCATTTT.

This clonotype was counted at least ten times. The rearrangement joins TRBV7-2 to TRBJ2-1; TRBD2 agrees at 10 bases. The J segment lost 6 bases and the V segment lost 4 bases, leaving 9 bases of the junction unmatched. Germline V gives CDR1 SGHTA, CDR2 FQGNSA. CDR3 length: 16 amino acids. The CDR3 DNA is TGTGCCAGCAGCTCCTCTAGCGGGGGAAGGGGCAATGAGCAGTTCTTC. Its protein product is CASSSSSGGRGNEQFF.

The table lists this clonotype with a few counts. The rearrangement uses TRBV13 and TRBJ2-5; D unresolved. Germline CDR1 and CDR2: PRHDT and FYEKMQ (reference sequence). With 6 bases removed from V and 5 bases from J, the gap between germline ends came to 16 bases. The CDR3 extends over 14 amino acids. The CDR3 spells CASSSGSLRETQYF. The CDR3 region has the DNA TGTGCCAGCAGTTCCGGGTCTCTACGGGAGACCCAGTACTTC.

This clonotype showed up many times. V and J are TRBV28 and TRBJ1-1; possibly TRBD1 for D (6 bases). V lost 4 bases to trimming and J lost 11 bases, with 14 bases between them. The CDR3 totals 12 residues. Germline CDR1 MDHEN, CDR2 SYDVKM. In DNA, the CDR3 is TGTGCCAGCAGTTCAGGGGTTGCGTTTGCTTTCTTT. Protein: CASSSGVAFAFF.

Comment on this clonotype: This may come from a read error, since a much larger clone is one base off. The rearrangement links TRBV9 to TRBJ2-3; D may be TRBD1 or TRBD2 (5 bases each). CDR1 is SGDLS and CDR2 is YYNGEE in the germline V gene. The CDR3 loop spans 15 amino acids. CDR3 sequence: CAGSVRDGSTDTQYF. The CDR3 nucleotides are TGTGCCGGCAGCGTCCGGGACGGTAGCACAGATACGCAGTATTTT.

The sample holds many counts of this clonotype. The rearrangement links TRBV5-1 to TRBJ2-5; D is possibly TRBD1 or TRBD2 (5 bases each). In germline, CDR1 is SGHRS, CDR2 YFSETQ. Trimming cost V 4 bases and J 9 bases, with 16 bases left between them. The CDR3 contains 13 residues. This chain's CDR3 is CASSPDFLGAQYF. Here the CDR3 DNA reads TGCGCCAGCAGCCCGGACTTTCTAGGGGCCCAGTACTTC.

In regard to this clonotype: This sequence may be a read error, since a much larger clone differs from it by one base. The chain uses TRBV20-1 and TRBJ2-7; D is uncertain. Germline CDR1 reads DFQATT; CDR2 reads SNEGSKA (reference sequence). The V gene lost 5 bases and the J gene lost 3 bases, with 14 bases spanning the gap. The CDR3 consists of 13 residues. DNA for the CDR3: TGCAGTGCTCGTGGAACCCAAATCTACGAGCAGTACTTC. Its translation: CSARGTQIYEQYF.

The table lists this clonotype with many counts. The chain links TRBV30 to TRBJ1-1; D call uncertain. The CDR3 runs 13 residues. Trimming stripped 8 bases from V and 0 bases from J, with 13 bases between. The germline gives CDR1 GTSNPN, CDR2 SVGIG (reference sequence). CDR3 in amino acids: CAQTRTLNTEAFF. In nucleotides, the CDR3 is TGTGCCCAAACCAGGACGTTGAACACTGAAGCTTTCTTT.

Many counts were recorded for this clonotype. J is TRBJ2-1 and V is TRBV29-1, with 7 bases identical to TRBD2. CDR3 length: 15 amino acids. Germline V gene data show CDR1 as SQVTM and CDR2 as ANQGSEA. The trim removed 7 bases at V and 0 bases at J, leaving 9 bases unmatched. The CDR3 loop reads CSAPSGASSYNEQFF. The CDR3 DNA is TGCAGCGCGCCCAGCGGGGCTAGCTCCTACAATGAGCAGTTCTTC.

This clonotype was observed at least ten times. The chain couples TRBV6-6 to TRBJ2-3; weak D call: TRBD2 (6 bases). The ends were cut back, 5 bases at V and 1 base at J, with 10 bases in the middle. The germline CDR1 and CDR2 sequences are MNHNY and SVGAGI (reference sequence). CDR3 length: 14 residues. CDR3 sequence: CASSTGGGTDTQYF. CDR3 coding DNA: TGTGCCAGCAGTACTGGCGGGGGCACAGATACGCAGTATTTT.

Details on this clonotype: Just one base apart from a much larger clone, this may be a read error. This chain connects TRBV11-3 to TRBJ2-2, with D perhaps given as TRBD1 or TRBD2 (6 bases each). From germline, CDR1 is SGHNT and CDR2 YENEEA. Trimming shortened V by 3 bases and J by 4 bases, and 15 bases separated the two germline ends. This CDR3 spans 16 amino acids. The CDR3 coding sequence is TGTGCCAGCAGCTTTCTCCGGGGGCAGAGCACCGGGGAGCTGTTTTTT. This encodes CASSFLRGQSTGELFF.

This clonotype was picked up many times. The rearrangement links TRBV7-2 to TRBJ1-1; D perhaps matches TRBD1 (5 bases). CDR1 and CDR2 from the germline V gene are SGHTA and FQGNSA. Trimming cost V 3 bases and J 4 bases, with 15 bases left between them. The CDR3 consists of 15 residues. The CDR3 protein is CASSLTDYLGTEAFF. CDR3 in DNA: TGTGCCAGCAGCTTGACAGATTATTTAGGCACTGAAGCTTTCTTT.

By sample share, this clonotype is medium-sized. The CDR3 here is CSARDGPNTGELFF. The CDR3 DNA reads as TGCAGTGCTAGAGATGGTCCGAACACCGGGGAGCTGTTTTTT. The chain carries TRBV20-1 and TRBJ2-2; D ambiguous. The CDR3 spans 14 residues. Germline V CDR1 and CDR2: DFQATT, SNEGSKA (reference sequence). V lost 0 bases and J 0 bases, leaving 5 bases between the germline ends.